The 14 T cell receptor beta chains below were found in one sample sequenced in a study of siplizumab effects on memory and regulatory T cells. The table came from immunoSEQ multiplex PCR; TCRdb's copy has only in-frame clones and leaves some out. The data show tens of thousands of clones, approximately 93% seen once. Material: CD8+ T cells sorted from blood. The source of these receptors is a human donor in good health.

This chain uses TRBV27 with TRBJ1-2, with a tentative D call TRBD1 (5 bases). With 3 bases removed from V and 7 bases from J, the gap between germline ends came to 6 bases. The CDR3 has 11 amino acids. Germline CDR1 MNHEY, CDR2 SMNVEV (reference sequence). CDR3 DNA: TGTGCCAGCAGTTTCAGGGTTGGCTACACCTTC. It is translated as CASSFRVGYTF.

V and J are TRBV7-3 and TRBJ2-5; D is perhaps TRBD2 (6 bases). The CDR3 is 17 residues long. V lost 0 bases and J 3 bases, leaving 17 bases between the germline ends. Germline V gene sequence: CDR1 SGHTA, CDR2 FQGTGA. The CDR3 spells CASSLTGTEGGKETQYF. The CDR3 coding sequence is TGTGCCAGCAGCTTAACGGGGACCGAGGGAGGCAAAGAGACCCAGTACTTC.

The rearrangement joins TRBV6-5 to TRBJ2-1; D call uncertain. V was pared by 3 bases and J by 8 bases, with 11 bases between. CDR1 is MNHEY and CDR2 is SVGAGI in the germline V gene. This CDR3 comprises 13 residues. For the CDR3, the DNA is TGTGCCAGCAGTTATGACTTCGGCGATGAGCAGTTCTTC. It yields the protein CASSYDFGDEQFF.

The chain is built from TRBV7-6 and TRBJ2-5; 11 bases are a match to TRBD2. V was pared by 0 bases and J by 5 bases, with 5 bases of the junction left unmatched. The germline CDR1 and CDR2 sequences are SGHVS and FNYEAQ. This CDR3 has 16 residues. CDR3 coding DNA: TGTGCCAGCAGCTTAGCCTTAGCGGGAGGGCAGGAGACCCAGTACTTC. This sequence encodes CASSLALAGGQETQYF.

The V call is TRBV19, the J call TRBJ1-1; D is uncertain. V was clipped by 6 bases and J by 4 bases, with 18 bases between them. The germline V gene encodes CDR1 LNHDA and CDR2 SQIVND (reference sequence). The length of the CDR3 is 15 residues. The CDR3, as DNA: TGTGCCAGTAGAGCTTCCAGGTTGGAAGGCACTGAAGCTTTCTTT. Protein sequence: CASRASRLEGTEAFF.

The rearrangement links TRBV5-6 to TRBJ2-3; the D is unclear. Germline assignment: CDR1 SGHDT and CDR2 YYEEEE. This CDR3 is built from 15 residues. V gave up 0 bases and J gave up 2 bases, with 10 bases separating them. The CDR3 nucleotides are TGTGCCAGCAGCTTGGCCGGTATATACACAGATACGCAGTATTTT. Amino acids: CASSLAGIYTDTQYF.

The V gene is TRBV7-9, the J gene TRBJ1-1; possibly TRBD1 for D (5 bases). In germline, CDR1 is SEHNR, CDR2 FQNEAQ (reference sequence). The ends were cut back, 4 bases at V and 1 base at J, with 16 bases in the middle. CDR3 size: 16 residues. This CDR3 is CASSWRDGSANTEAFF. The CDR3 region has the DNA TGTGCCAGCAGCTGGAGGGACGGCTCAGCGAACACTGAAGCTTTCTTT.

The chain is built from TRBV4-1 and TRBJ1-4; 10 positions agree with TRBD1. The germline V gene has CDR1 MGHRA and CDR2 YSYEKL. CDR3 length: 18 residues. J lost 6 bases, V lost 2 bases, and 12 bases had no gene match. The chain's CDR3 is CASSQRPGQGRTDEKLFF. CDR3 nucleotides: TGCGCCAGCAGCCAAAGACCGGGACAGGGGAGGACGGATGAAAAACTGTTTTTT.

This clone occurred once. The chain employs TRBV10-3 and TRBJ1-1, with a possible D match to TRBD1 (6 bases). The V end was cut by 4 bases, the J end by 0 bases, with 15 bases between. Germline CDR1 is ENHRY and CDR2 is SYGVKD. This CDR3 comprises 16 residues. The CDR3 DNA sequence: TGTGCCATCAGTGTTGGGGGGCAAGGAGTGAACACTGAAGCTTTCTTT. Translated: CAISVGGQGVNTEAFF.

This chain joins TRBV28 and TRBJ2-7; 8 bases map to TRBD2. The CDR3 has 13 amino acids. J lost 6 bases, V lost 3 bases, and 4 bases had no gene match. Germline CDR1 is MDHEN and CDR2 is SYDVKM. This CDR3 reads CASSFSGSGEQYF. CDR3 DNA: TGTGCCAGCAGTTTCAGCGGGAGCGGCGAGCAGTACTTC.

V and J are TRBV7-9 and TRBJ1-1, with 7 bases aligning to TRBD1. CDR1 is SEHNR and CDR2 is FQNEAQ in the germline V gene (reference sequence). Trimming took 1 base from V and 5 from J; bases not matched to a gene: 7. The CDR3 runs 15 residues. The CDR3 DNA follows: TGTGCCAGCAGCTTAGAGGCAGGGGGGGCGACTGAAGCTTTCTTT. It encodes CASSLEAGGATEAFF.

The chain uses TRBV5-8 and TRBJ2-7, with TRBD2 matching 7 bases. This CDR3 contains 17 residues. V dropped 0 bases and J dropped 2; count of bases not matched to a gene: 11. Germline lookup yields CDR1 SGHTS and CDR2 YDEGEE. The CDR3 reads CASSLVSGGPSTYEQYF. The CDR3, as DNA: TGTGCCAGCAGCTTGGTATCGGGAGGACCATCCACCTACGAGCAGTACTTC.

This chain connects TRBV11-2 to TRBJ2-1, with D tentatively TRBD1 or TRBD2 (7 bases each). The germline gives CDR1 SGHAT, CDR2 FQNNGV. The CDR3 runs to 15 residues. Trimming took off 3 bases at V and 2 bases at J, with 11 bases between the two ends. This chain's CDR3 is CASSFQGGTYNEQFF. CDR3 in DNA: TGTGCCAGCAGCTTTCAGGGGGGGACCTACAATGAGCAGTTCTTC. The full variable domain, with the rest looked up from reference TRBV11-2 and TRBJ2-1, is EAGVAQSPRYKIIEKRQSVAFWCNPISGHATLYWYQQILGQGPKLLIQFQNNGVVDDSQLPKDRFSAERLKGVDSTLKIQPAKLEDSAVYLCASSFQGGTYNEQFFGPGTRLTVL.

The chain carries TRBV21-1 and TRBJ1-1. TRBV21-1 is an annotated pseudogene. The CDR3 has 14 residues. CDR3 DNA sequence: TGTGCCAGCAGCATAAAGGGTATGAACACTGAAGCTTTCTTT. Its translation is CASSIKGMNTEAFF.